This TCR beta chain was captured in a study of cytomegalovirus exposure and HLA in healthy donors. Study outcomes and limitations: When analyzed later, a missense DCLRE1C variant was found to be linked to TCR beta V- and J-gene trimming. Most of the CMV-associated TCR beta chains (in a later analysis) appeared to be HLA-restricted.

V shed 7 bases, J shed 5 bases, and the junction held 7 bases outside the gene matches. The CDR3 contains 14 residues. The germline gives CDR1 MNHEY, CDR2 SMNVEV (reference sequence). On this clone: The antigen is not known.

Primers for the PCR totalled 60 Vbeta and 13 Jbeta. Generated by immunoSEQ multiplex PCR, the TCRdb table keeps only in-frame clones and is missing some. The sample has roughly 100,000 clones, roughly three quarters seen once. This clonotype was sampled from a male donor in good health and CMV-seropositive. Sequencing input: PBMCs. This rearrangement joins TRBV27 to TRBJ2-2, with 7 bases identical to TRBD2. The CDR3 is CASTAGAETGELFF. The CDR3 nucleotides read TGTGCCAGCACTGCGGGAGCGGAAACCGGGGAGCTGTTTTTT.